The 10 T cell receptor beta chains presented below share a single source sample, sequenced in a study of T cells in Graves' hyperthyroidism and ophthalmopathy. Amplification of TCR beta CDR3 regions used RNA as the template. First-round RT-PCR with HTBI primers amplified the TCR CDR3 region. TCRdb used MiXCR to reprocess the multiplex PCR reads, holding one entry per CDR3 protein. The sample lists about 580,000 distinct CDR3 sequences, about 43% seen once, with around 7.7% in the top ten. Sequenced: peripheral blood or thyroid tissue (not recorded which). These receptors all come from a woman aged 18-30 years with Graves' hyperthyroidism.

This clonotype has ten or more counts. Being one base from a much bigger clone, this may be a read error. The V call is TRBV12-3 or TRBV12-4, the J call TRBJ2-7, with 8 bases aligning to TRBD2. This CDR3 is 14 amino acids long. The DNA for the CDR3 is TGTGCCAGCAGGTTAGCGGGAAGCTCCTACGAGCAGTACTTC. It specifies CASRLAGSSYEQYF.

In its sample, this clonotype was seen many times. The chain combines TRBV2 with TRBJ1-4; D might be TRBD1 (5 bases). Trimming shortened V by 2 bases and J by 8 bases, and 15 bases separated the two germline ends. The CDR3 totals 15 residues. Germline V gene data show CDR1 as SNHLY and CDR2 as FYNNEI. The CDR3 nucleotides read TGTGCCAGCAGTGAATCCGGGGCCCTGCGCGAAAAACTGTTTTTT. Translation gives CASSESGALREKLFF.

There are many counts of this clonotype. The chain uses TRBV15 and TRBJ2-7; 11 bases fit TRBD1. CDR1 is LNHNV, CDR2 YYDKDF, per germline (reference sequence). There are 13 residues in the CDR3. J gave up 5 bases and V 9 bases, and 6 bases lay outside the gene matches. CDR3 coding DNA: TGTGCCACTTCGGACAGGGGGCTTGACGAGCAGTACTTC. Encoded protein: CATSDRGLDEQYF.

The chain has TRBV9 and TRBJ1-1, with 9 bases matching TRBD1. Germline lookup yields CDR1 SGDLS and CDR2 YYNGEE. This CDR3 spans 16 amino acids. V trimming: 4 bases; J trimming: 7 bases; junction bases outside the gene matches: 14. The CDR3 loop is CASSPRQGGTYNEAFF. The CDR3 DNA reads TGTGCCAGCAGCCCTCGACAGGGGGGGACCTACAATGAAGCTTTCTTT.

V is TRBV29-1 and J is TRBJ2-7, with 8 bases lining up with TRBD1. CDR1 and CDR2 from the germline V gene are SQVTM and ANQGSEA. V was pared by 8 bases and J by 0 bases, with 6 bases of the junction left unmatched. The CDR3 length is 13 residues. CDR3 sequence: CSLGGQGSYEQYF. In DNA, the CDR3 is TGCAGCTTGGGAGGACAGGGCTCCTACGAGCAGTACTTC.

Ten or more counts support this clonotype. This chain links TRBV2 with TRBJ1-5; D gene ambiguous. Trimming took 6 bases from V and 0 from J, leaving 12 bases between them. The CDR3 runs 15 residues. Germline CDR1 reads SNHLY; CDR2 reads FYNNEI. The CDR3: CASRLTRYSNQPQHF. CDR3 in DNA: TGTGCCAGCAGGTTAACTAGGTATAGCAATCAGCCCCAGCATTTT.

V and J are TRBV14 and TRBJ2-5; 7 bases are a match to TRBD1. CDR1 and CDR2 (germline): SGHDN, FVKESK. V gave up 3 bases and J gave up 5 bases; unmatched junction bases: 6. The CDR3 extends over 14 amino acids. The CDR3 nucleotides read TGTGCCAGCAGCCATGCCGGGACAGTGGAGACCCAGTACTTC. This gives the protein CASSHAGTVETQYF.

The V call is TRBV25-1, the J call TRBJ2-3; 14 bases fit TRBD2. The CDR3 loop spans 18 amino acids. CDR1 is MGHDK and CDR2 is SYGVNS in the germline V gene. Trimming took 5 bases from V and 6 from J; bases not matched to a gene: 13. The CDR3 sequence is CASSSLLGTSGSLDTQYF. The CDR3 DNA is TGTGCCAGCAGTTCCCTCCTCGGGACTAGCGGGAGCCTGGATACGCAGTATTTT. The whole variable domain, filled in from reference TRBV25-1 and TRBJ2-3, reads EADIYQTPRYLVIGTGKKITLECSQTMGHDKMYWYQQDPGMELHLIHYSYGVNSTEKGDLSSESTVSRIRTEHFPLTLESARPSHTSQYLCASSSLLGTSGSLDTQYFGPGTRLTVL.

This sequence joins TRBV20-1 and TRBJ1-5; D may be TRBD1 (6 bases). The V and J ends lost 0 bases and 11 bases respectively, with 17 bases between them. Germline V gives CDR1 DFQATT, CDR2 SNEGSKA (reference sequence). The length of the CDR3 is 14 residues. The CDR3 nucleotides are TGCAGTGCTAGAGATCTCCGACAGGAAGAGACCCAGCATTTT. It translates to CSARDLRQEETQHF.

This clonotype was seen more than once but under ten times. The rearrangement links TRBV30 to TRBJ1-2, with D perhaps matching TRBD1 (6 bases). Germline V gene data show CDR1 as GTSNPN and CDR2 as SVGIG (reference sequence). The CDR3 runs to 13 residues. V was cut by 2 bases and J by 1 base, with 8 bases left in between. The CDR3 sequence: CAWSTGINYGYTF. As DNA, the CDR3 is TGTGCCTGGAGTACAGGGATTAACTATGGCTACACCTTC.